These 11 T cell receptor beta chains share one sample of origin, sequenced in a study of blood T cell repertoires in COVID-19. This table comes from immunoSEQ multiplex PCR, and its TCRdb copy is limited to in-frame clones, with some not included. The data show 150,000 to 200,000 clones, around 80% seen once. Sequencing was carried out using peripheral blood. These receptors were taken from a woman of 80 years or more with active or convalescent COVID-19.

V is TRBV28 and J is TRBJ1-6; possibly TRBD1 for D (5 bases). The CDR3 consists of 14 residues. V was clipped by 3 bases and J by 8 bases, with 11 bases between them. Germline-derived CDR1 and CDR2 are MDHEN and SYDVKM. This chain's CDR3 is CASSFVQAYSPLHF. The CDR3 DNA sequence: TGTGCCAGCAGTTTTGTACAGGCATATTCACCCCTCCACTTT. Full variable domain (missing parts from reference TRBV28 and TRBJ1-6): DVKVTQSSRYLVKRTGEKVFLECVQDMDHENMFWYRQDPGLGLRLIYFSYDVKMKEKGDIPEGYSVSREKKERFSLILESASTNQTSMYLCASSFVQAYSPLHFGNGTRLTVT.

As DNA, the CDR3 is TGTGCCAGCCCCCCCCGGCAGGGCCCCTTCTTC. Its translation: CASPPRQGPFF. This chain links TRBV28 with TRBJ2-1; D may be TRBD1 (5 bases). The ends were cut back, 8 bases at V and 16 bases at J, with 18 bases in the middle. The CDR3 sequence is 11 residues long. Germline CDR1 and CDR2: MDHEN and SYDVKM. Full variable domain (outside the CDR3, taken from reference TRBV28 and TRBJ2-1): DVKVTQSSRYLVKRTGEKVFLECVQDMDHENMFWYRQDPGLGLRLIYFSYDVKMKEKGDIPEGYSVSREKKERFSLILESASTNQTSMYLCASPPRQGPFFGPGTRLTVL.

J is TRBJ1-2 and V is TRBV6-5; the match to TRBD1 covers 9 bases. Germline CDR1 MNHEY, CDR2 SVGAGI. There are 14 residues in the CDR3. The junction had 6 bases not matched to a gene; V was cut back by 7 bases and J by 3 bases. Written as DNA, the CDR3 is TGTGCCAGCACCCGCCGGACAGGGGACTATGGCTACACCTTC. Translating gives CASTRRTGDYGYTF.

This clone appeared once. The chain has TRBV6-1 and TRBJ2-1; D gene uncertain. Deletions cut 0 bases from V and 7 bases from J, with 13 bases between. Germline-derived CDR1 and CDR2 are MNHNS and SASEGT. CDR3 length: 15 amino acids. The CDR3 is CASSEAPRVENEQFF. CDR3 sequence (DNA): TGTGCCAGCAGTGAAGCCCCCCGGGTCGAGAATGAGCAGTTCTTC.

V is TRBV9 and J is TRBJ1-1; no reliable D call. Germline assignment: CDR1 SGDLS and CDR2 YYNGEE. The germline V and J ends were trimmed by 4 bases and 4 bases, with 20 bases remaining between them. The CDR3 is 16 residues long. Here the CDR3 reads CASSPWTSGGGTEAFF. Here the CDR3 DNA reads TGTGCCAGCAGCCCGTGGACGTCCGGAGGAGGCACTGAAGCTTTCTTT.

This clone showed up just a few times. The V call is TRBV4-3, the J call TRBJ2-7, with 7 positions matching TRBD1. The CDR3 has 16 residues. The V and J ends lost 3 bases and 0 bases, in that order; junction bases with no gene match: 8. Germline CDR1 LGHNA, CDR2 YSLEER. The CDR3 region is CASSQARDSLSYEQYF. The DNA for the CDR3 is TGCGCCAGCAGCCAGGCTCGGGACAGTCTCTCCTACGAGCAGTACTTC.

This chain uses TRBV4-2 with TRBJ1-4; D unclear. Trimming pared 0 bases from V and 3 bases from J, leaving 11 bases between. This CDR3 is 16 amino acids long. The germline CDR1 and CDR2 sequences are LGHNA and YNFKEQ. The CDR3 region has the DNA TGTGCCAGCAGCCAAGATCTTACGCGGGCTAATGAAAAACTGTTTTTT. It is translated as CASSQDLTRANEKLFF.

V gene TRBV5-5 combines with J gene TRBJ1-2; TRBD1 matches 10 bases. Per germline, CDR1 SGHKS and CDR2 YYEKEE (reference sequence). The trim removed 4 bases at V and 1 base at J, leaving 4 bases unmatched. The CDR3 spans 15 residues. In nucleotides, the CDR3 is TGTGCCAGCAGCGACCGGGACAGGGGTAACTATGGCTACACCTTC. Amino acids: CASSDRDRGNYGYTF.

The J gene is TRBJ2-3, the V gene TRBV27, with 9 nucleotides matching TRBD2. CDR1 and CDR2 (germline): MNHEY, SMNVEV (reference sequence). V lost 2 bases and J lost 5; bases outside the gene matches: 5. The CDR3 extends over 15 amino acids. CDR3 nucleotides: TGTGCCAGCAGTTTAAGGCGCGGGGGGGGAGATACGCAGTATTTT. Translation gives CASSLRRGGGDTQYF.

The V gene is TRBV6-2 or TRBV6-3, the J gene TRBJ2-1, with TRBD2 matching 12 bases. The V and J ends lost 5 bases and 9 bases, in that order; junction bases with no gene match: 8. The CDR3 length is 15 residues. Germline loops: CDR1 MNHEY, CDR2 SVGEGT. The CDR3 DNA follows: TGTGCCAGCAGTCGACTAGCGGGGGACCTAAGTGAGCAGTTCTTC. Translating gives CASSRLAGDLSEQFF.

This clone came up a few times. The chain employs TRBV2 and TRBJ1-3; TRBD1 agrees at 10 bases. The ends lost 6 bases at V and 2 bases at J; junction bases unmatched: 1. The CDR3 consists of 14 residues. CDR1 is SNHLY and CDR2 is FYNNEI in the germline V gene. The CDR3 protein is CASRGTGAGNTIYF. CDR3 in DNA: TGTGCCAGCAGGGGGACAGGGGCTGGAAACACCATATATTTT. Combining the CDR3 with reference TRBV2 and TRBJ1-3 gives the whole variable domain EPEVTQTPSHQVTQMGQEVILRCVPISNHLYFYWYRQILGQKVEFLVSFYNNEISEKSEIFDDQFSVERPDGSNFTLKIRSTKLEDSAMYFCASRGTGAGNTIYFGEGSWLTVV.